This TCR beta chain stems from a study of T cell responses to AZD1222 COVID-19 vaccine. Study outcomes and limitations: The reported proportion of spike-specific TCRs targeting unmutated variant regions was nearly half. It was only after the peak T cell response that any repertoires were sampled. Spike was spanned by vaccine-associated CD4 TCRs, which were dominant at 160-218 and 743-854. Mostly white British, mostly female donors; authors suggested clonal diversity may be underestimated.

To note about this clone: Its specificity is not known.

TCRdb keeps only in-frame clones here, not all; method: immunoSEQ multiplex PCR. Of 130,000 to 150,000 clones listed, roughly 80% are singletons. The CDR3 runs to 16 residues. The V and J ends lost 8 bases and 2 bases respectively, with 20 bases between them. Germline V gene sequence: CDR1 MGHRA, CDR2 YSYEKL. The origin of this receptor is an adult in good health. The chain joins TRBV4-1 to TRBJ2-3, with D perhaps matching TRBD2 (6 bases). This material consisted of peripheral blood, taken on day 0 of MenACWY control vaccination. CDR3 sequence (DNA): TGCGCCAGCCTATCCGAACCCGGGGGATACACAGATACGCAGTATTTT. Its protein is CASLSEPGGYTDTQYF.